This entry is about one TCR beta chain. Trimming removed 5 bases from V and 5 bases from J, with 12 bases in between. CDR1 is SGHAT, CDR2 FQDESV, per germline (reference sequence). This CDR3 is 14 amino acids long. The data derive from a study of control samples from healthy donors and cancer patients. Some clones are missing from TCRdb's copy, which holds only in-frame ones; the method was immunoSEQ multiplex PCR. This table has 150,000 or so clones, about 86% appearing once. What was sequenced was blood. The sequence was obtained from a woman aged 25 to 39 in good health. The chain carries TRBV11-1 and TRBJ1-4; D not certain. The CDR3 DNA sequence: TGTGCCAGCAGCACCCGACGGACCAATGAAAAACTGTTTTTT. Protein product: CASSTRRTNEKLFF.